The T cell receptor (beta chain) under discussion was sequenced for a study of T-cell reconstitution after alpha-beta-depleted transplantation in children. It was with unique molecular identifiers that the TCRbeta library was prepared. TCRdb fed the PCR reads into MiXCR, producing one record per CDR3 protein. Seen here are some 530,000 distinct CDR3 sequences, 9.5% to 15% observed once, and the top ten hold about 5%. The CDR3 contains 15 residues. Trimming took off 6 bases at V and 3 bases at J, with 17 bases between the two ends. Germline V gene data show CDR1 as SGHVS and CDR2 as FQNEAQ. This sample comprised PBMCs from the stem cell graft donor, obtained from the stem cell graft. The chain joins TRBV7-8 to TRBJ1-2, with D tentatively TRBD1 (5 bases). This sequence was found in a human donor who donated a stem cell graft to a child with combined immunodeficiency. CDR3 DNA: TGTGCCAGCAGTTTCGCCATGGGGGGGGACTATGGCTACACCTTC. It translates to CASSFAMGGDYGYTF.